This T cell receptor beta chain comes out of a study of blood T cells in healthy people across ages. Study observations and caveats: The study found more naive CD4+ cells and higher diversity in long-lived than aged donors.

This clonotype was observed a handful of times. Its specificity is not known. A sample-barcoded 5' primer and a J-beta primer mix were used in a second PCR of roughly 7 to 11 cycles. From the 5' RACE reads, TCRdb called clonotypes with MiXCR, one entry per CDR3 protein. The data hold over 500,000 distinct CDR3 sequences, with about 27% observed a single time. Donors were systemically healthy Caucasian individuals from Russia aged about 6 to 90 years. Staff drew approximately 9.7 milliliters of peripheral blood from each donor. Germline V gene lookup returns CDR1 MNHEY and CDR2 SVGAGI. CDR3 length: 19 residues. The ends lost 1 base at V and 2 bases at J; junction bases unmatched: 9. The same sample was also used in a study of T cells of mothers and their children. That source adds: When mothers and children were related, their normalized repertoire overlap, which was always slightly higher, did not differ significantly from that of unrelated pairs.

The V call is TRBV6-5, the J call TRBJ2-1; 12 bases are shared with TRBD2. Source material: blood. The sequence was collected from a boy aged 2-15 years in good health. Here the CDR3 DNA reads TGTGCCAGCAGTTACTGGGCTAGCGGGAGGGCCTCCCCCTACAATGAGCAGTTCTTC. It is translated as CASSYWASGRASPYNEQFF.